The present entry profiles one TCR beta chain with its context. This entry belongs to a study of blood T cell repertoires in COVID-19. Looked up from germline, CDR1 is LNHDA and CDR2 is SQIVND (reference sequence). Between the trimmed V and J ends, which lost 4 bases and 9 bases, there was a span of 10 bases. The CDR3 has 12 residues. Assay: immunoSEQ multiplex PCR; the TCRdb copy retains only in-frame clones and omits some. This sample carries some 130,000 clones, approximately 87% of them seen once, and the ten largest clones take approximately 4%. Sequenced sample: peripheral blood. This chain uses TRBV19 with TRBJ1-5, with D maybe TRBD1 (6 bases). The receptor was derived from a woman aged 60-70 years with acute or convalescent COVID-19. CDR3 nucleotides: TGTGCCAGTAGTAAGGTACAGGGGCCCCAGCATTTT. Amino acid sequence: CASSKVQGPQHF.